The 8 T cell receptor beta chains reported below all come from one sample, sequenced in a study of T-cell reconstitution after alpha-beta-depleted transplantation in children. TCRbeta library preparation incorporated unique molecular identifiers. TCRdb fed the PCR reads into MiXCR, producing one record per CDR3 protein. The table has roughly 500,000 distinct CDR3 sequences, roughly a tenth seen once. Material: PBMCs, obtained before TCRalphabeta/CD19-depleted stem cell transplant. All receptors derive from a child younger than 10 with inherited bone marrow failure, due to receive a stem cell transplant.

This clonotype appeared a few times. This chain joins TRBV4-3 and TRBJ2-2; 9 bases align to TRBD2. CDR1 is LGHNA, CDR2 YSLEER, per germline. Unmatched junction bases numbered 3, after V lost 0 bases and J lost 4 bases. The CDR3 runs 16 residues. CDR3 protein: CASSQDGREGTGELFF. The CDR3 coding sequence is TGCGCCAGCAGCCAAGACGGGCGGGAGGGCACCGGGGAGCTGTTTTTT.

This clonotype occurred a few times. This chain joins TRBV20-1 and TRBJ2-7, with 8 bases aligning to TRBD2. CDR1 is DFQATT, CDR2 SNEGSKA, per germline (reference sequence). J was trimmed by 2 bases and V by 6 bases; bases with no gene match: 9. This CDR3 region has 14 residues. CDR3 DNA: TGCAGTGCGCGTAGCGGGAAGCCGCCCTACGAGCAGTACTTC. This sequence encodes CSARSGKPPYEQYF.

This clonotype was recorded at least ten times. The chain combines TRBV7-2 with TRBJ2-7; D gene unclear. V was cut by 4 bases and J by 1 base, with 14 bases left in between. CDR1 and CDR2 (germline): SGHTA, FQGNSA. The CDR3 contains 15 residues. CDR3 amino acids: CASSSTLLRSYEQYF. DNA of the CDR3: TGTGCCAGCAGCTCTACCCTACTACGGTCCTACGAGCAGTACTTC.

The chain links TRBV18 to TRBJ2-5, with 9 bases matching TRBD2. With 1 base clipped from V and 5 bases from J, the junction kept 5 bases outside the gene matches. Germline CDR1 and CDR2: KGHSH and LQKENI. The CDR3 consists of 15 residues. DNA for the CDR3: TGTGCCAGCTCACCACTAGCGGGAGATGAGGAGACCCAGTACTTC. Its translation: CASSPLAGDEETQYF.

This clonotype was detected many times. The chain employs TRBV20-1 and TRBJ2-5; D unclear. The V gene's germline CDR1 is DFQATT and CDR2 SNEGSKA (reference sequence). CDR3 size: 13 residues. V shed 6 bases and J shed 5 bases, with 16 bases lying between them. CDR3 in DNA: TGCAGTGCCCGGGTCCCAACGGCGGAGACCCAGTACTTC. Translated, it gives CSARVPTAETQYF.

This clonotype occurred many times. The chain carries TRBV4-3 and TRBJ2-3; a weak D match, TRBD1 (6 bases). Germline assignment: CDR1 LGHNA and CDR2 YSLEER. The CDR3 has 13 amino acids. Trimming cost V 11 bases and J 2 bases, with 14 bases left between them. The CDR3 bases are TGCGCCCGCTGGGGGCCACACACAGATACGCAGTATTTT. It translates to CARWGPHTDTQYF.

Ten or more counts support this clonotype. The rearrangement uses TRBV2 and TRBJ1-5; D uncertain. Looked up from germline, CDR1 is SNHLY and CDR2 is FYNNEI. Between the trimmed V and J ends, which lost 7 bases and 3 bases, there was a span of 10 bases. The length of the CDR3 is 13 residues. The CDR3: CASKGTNNQPQHF. DNA of the CDR3: TGTGCCAGCAAAGGAACCAACAATCAGCCCCAGCATTTT.

This clonotype occurred many times. The rearrangement joins TRBV12-3 or TRBV12-4 to TRBJ1-2; no firm D call. This CDR3 has 15 amino acids. Trimming took 1 base from V and 0 from J, leaving 9 bases between them. The CDR3 is CASSLGRNPNYGYTF. The CDR3 DNA reads as TGTGCCAGCAGTTTAGGCAGGAACCCTAACTATGGCTACACCTTC.